The clone carrying this T cell receptor (beta chain) was counted only a few times. Via MiXCR, TCRdb re-called the 5' RACE reads, giving one row per CDR3 protein. The sample has hundreds of thousands of distinct CDR3 sequences, roughly 18% seen once. This sample was taken from a study of identical twins. After removal of 4 bases from V and 5 bases from J, the junction contained 6 bases not matched to a gene. The CDR3 is 13 amino acids. Germline values: CDR1 SQVTM, CDR2 ANQGSEA. This same sample was also part of a study on T cells expressing NK-cell markers. That paper states: All TCR beta repertoires analysed originated from sorted CD3+CD56+NKG2C+, CD3+CD56+NKG2C- and CD3+CD56-NKG2C+ T cells. Seven of the eight sequenced donors were classified as HCMV-seropositive, and one was classified as seronegative. Four of the donors also had these clonotypes leading their CD3+CD56-NKG2C+ fraction.

The J gene is TRBJ2-3, the V gene TRBV29-1; 7 bases match TRBD2. The TCR originated in a woman aged 18-29 years in good health. The material sequenced was PBMCs. CDR3 amino acids: CSVAWTREDTQYF. The CDR3 DNA reads TGCAGCGTTGCTTGGACTAGGGAAGATACGCAGTATTTT.